Presented here are 21 T cell receptor beta chains from one specimen sequenced in a study of OX40 agonist ivuxolimab in advanced cancers. Only in-frame clones appear in the TCRdb table, and some are missing; sequencing was by immunoSEQ multiplex PCR. In the table there are more than 45,000 clones, 70% to 80% of which are singletons. The material was CD4+ or CD8+ T cells sorted from blood, obtained in a trial of the OX40 agonist ivuxolimab. Receptors originate from an adult with an advanced solid tumor such as melanoma, head and neck, liver or kidney cancer.

A note on this clone: One base away lies a much larger clone, so this may be a sequencing read error. This chain links TRBV7-9 with TRBJ2-1; possibly TRBD1 for D (5 bases). The V gene's germline CDR1 is SEHNR and CDR2 FQNEAQ (reference sequence). This CDR3 contains 15 residues. The CDR3 protein is CTSSFRPQGFNEQFF. The CDR3 DNA is TGTACCAGCAGCTTCCGACCGCAGGGTTTCAATGAGCAGTTCTTC.

This clone was found a few times. The genes are TRBV28 and TRBJ1-2; D ambiguous. V was shortened by 5 bases and J by 4 bases, with 8 bases between the two germline ends. Looked up from germline, CDR1 is MDHEN and CDR2 is SYDVKM. There are 12 residues in the CDR3. CDR3 DNA sequence: TGTGCCAGCAGTCCCCCTCCCTATGGCTACACCTTC. Residues: CASSPPPYGYTF.

The rearrangement links TRBV1 to TRBJ2-1; no check of the table's D call, TRBD2, against the DNA was made. TRBV1 is marked as a pseudogene. CDR3 length equals 14 residues. This chain's CDR3 is CTSSQDWRWDEQFF. DNA of the CDR3: TGCACCAGCAGCCAAGATTGGCGGTGGGATGAGCAGTTCTTC.

The genes are TRBV5-5 and TRBJ2-1; a possible D gene is TRBD2 (5 bases). Per germline, CDR1 SGHKS and CDR2 YYEKEE (reference sequence). Between the trimmed V and J ends, which lost 1 base and 8 bases, there was a span of 16 bases. The CDR3 spans 15 residues. The chain's CDR3 is CASSLSGPTGDEQFF. The CDR3 DNA follows: TGTGCCAGCAGCTTGAGTGGGCCTACCGGGGATGAGCAGTTCTTC.

The rearrangement joins TRBV28 to TRBJ1-1; 7 positions match TRBD1. This CDR3 is built from 14 residues. CDR1 is MDHEN and CDR2 is SYDVKM in the germline V gene. J lost 4 bases, V lost 4 bases, and 6 bases had no gene match. The CDR3 sequence: CASSSPTGITEAFF. CDR3 DNA: TGTGCCAGCAGTTCACCGACAGGGATCACTGAAGCTTTCTTT.

J is TRBJ2-5 and V is TRBV6-1; TRBD1 is a possible D gene (7 bases). The V end lost 3 bases, the J end lost 4 bases, and 15 bases lay between the germline ends. The CDR3 is 15 amino acids. CDR1 and CDR2 (germline): MNHNS, SASEGT. The CDR3 region is CASSDRGDPGETQYF. CDR3 DNA sequence: TGTGCCAGCAGTGACAGGGGGGATCCGGGAGAGACCCAGTACTTC.

This chain joins TRBV5-1 and TRBJ1-1, with D maybe TRBD1 (5 bases). Germline-derived CDR1 and CDR2 are SGHRS and YFSETQ. This CDR3 has 15 amino acids. V shed 4 bases and J shed 1 base, with 14 bases lying between them. As DNA, the CDR3 is TGCGCCAGCAGCGTTAATCCGCAGGGGAACACTGAAGCTTTCTTT. Its translation: CASSVNPQGNTEAFF. Variable domain in full (rest from reference TRBV5-1 and TRBJ1-1): KAGVTQTPRYLIKTRGQQVTLSCSPISGHRSVSWYQQTPGQGLQFLFEYFSETQRNKGNFPGRFSGRQFSNSRSEMNVSTLELGDSALYLCASSVNPQGNTEAFFGQGTRLTVV.

The genes are TRBV4-1 and TRBJ1-4; D unclear. CDR3 size: 15 residues. Trimming removed 0 bases at V and 8 bases at J, with 13 bases between. The germline V gene encodes CDR1 MGHRA and CDR2 YSYEKL. CDR3 coding DNA: TGCGCCAGCAGCCAAGATTCCGGGTTTTGGGAAAAACTGTTTTTT. This translates into CASSQDSGFWEKLFF.

This chain uses TRBV4-2 with TRBJ2-7; TRBD2 matches 7 bases. V shed 1 base and J 2 bases; nucleotides not matched to a gene: 11. CDR3 length equals 17 residues. Per germline, CDR1 LGHNA and CDR2 YNFKEQ. For the CDR3, the DNA is TGTGCCAGCAGCCAAGCCTTTCCCGCAGCGGGAACCTACGAGCAGTACTTC. It translates to CASSQAFPAAGTYEQYF.

This rearrangement joins TRBV2 to TRBJ1-1; no reliable D call. V was shortened by 8 bases and J by 3 bases, with 13 bases between the two germline ends. The CDR3 loop spans 13 amino acids. In germline, CDR1 is SNHLY, CDR2 FYNNEI. CDR3 in amino acids: CASLISWDTEAFF. Here the CDR3 DNA reads TGTGCCAGCTTAATCTCCTGGGACACTGAAGCTTTCTTT. Full variable domain (rest looked up from reference TRBV2 and TRBJ1-1): EPEVTQTPSHQVTQMGQEVILRCVPISNHLYFYWYRQILGQKVEFLVSFYNNEISEKSEIFDDQFSVERPDGSNFTLKIRSTKLEDSAMYFCASLISWDTEAFFGQGTRLTVV.

V is TRBV11-2 and J is TRBJ2-3, with unresolved D. CDR1 and CDR2 from the germline V gene are SGHAT and FQNNGV. The CDR3 runs to 16 residues. V gave up 5 bases and J gave up 6 bases, with 21 bases separating them. The CDR3: CASSRTVVSSADTQYF. The DNA for the CDR3 is TGTGCCAGCAGCCGTACGGTCGTGAGCAGCGCGGATACGCAGTATTTT.

V gene TRBV7-9 combines with J gene TRBJ1-1; tentative D call: TRBD1 (6 bases). V gave up 3 bases and J gave up 6 bases, with 14 bases separating them. This CDR3 contains 14 residues. Germline V CDR1 and CDR2: SEHNR, FQNEAQ (reference sequence). In DNA form, the CDR3 reads TGTGCCAGCAGCTTGTACCAGGGGAGGCCTGAAGCTTTCTTT. It is translated as CASSLYQGRPEAFF.

This sequence joins TRBV5-1 and TRBJ2-3, with D uncertain. Germline V gene sequence: CDR1 SGHRS, CDR2 YFSETQ. Trimming removed 0 bases at V and 7 bases at J, with 9 bases between. The CDR3 sequence is 13 residues long. CDR3 protein: CASSLGVGNTQYF. In nucleotides, the CDR3 is TGCGCCAGCAGCTTGGGTGTGGGGAATACGCAGTATTTT.

A few counts support this clone. The DNA of the CDR3 is TGTGCCAGCAGCTTAGGGGCGGGGGCGAGAGGAGAGACCCAGTACTTC. Its protein product is CASSLGAGARGETQYF. This chain connects TRBV7-9 to TRBJ2-5, with D maybe TRBD2 (7 bases). V shed 1 base and J shed 4 bases, with 16 bases lying between them. Germline V lookup: CDR1 SEHNR, CDR2 FQNEAQ (reference sequence). This CDR3 comprises 16 residues.

CDR3 protein: CASSLRAMGSPLHF. The CDR3 region has the DNA TGTGCCAGCAGTCTCCGGGCGATGGGTTCACCCCTCCACTTT. The V call is TRBV6-5, the J call TRBJ1-6; D is unclear. The CDR3 sequence is 14 residues long. CDR1 MNHEY and CDR2 SVGAGI come from the germline V gene. Trimming shortened V by 5 bases and J by 9 bases, and 14 bases separated the two germline ends.

In its sample, this clone was seen once. In DNA form, the CDR3 reads TGTGCCAGCAGCACTAGAGGCCGGCGGGACAACAATGAGCAGTTCTTC. Protein product: CASSTRGRRDNNEQFF. The chain has TRBV7-9 and TRBJ2-1; possibly TRBD1 or TRBD2 for D (6 bases each). The CDR3 is 16 residues long. Germline V lookup: CDR1 SEHNR, CDR2 FQNEAQ (reference sequence). The germline V and J ends were trimmed by 5 bases and 5 bases, with 19 bases remaining between them. The whole variable domain, remainder taken from reference TRBV7-9 and TRBJ2-1, is DTGVSQNPRHKITKRGQNVTFRCDPISEHNRLYWYRQTLGQGPEFLTYFQNEAQLEKSRLLSDRFSAERPKGSFSTLEIQRTEQGDSAMYLCASSTRGRRDNNEQFFGPGTRLTVL.

The chain recombines TRBV27 with TRBJ1-2; D ambiguous. The CDR3 has 14 amino acids. V lost 0 bases to trimming and J lost 7 bases, with 12 bases between them. Per germline, CDR1 MNHEY and CDR2 SMNVEV (reference sequence). This CDR3 is CASSLSGIRGGYTF. DNA for the CDR3: TGTGCCAGCAGTTTATCCGGGATCCGGGGTGGCTACACCTTC.

The V gene is TRBV28, the J gene TRBJ1-1; maybe TRBD1 (5 bases). With 6 bases removed from V and 4 bases from J, the gap between germline ends came to 15 bases. The CDR3 extends over 14 amino acids. Germline V gene lookup returns CDR1 MDHEN and CDR2 SYDVKM. DNA of the CDR3: TGTGCCAGCAGCCCTGATTGGGGGGGCACTGAAGCTTTCTTT. This gives the protein CASSPDWGGTEAFF.

This clone occurred a few times. This CDR3 is CASSQNSGTSGSRETQYF. The DNA for the CDR3 is TGTGCCAGCTCACAAAATTCCGGGACTAGCGGGAGTCGGGAGACCCAGTACTTC. The chain employs TRBV18 and TRBJ2-5; 14 bases line up with TRBD2. Germline V lookup: CDR1 KGHSH, CDR2 LQKENI. CDR3 size: 18 residues. Germline trimming cut 4 bases from V and 5 bases from J; bases unmatched to any gene: 12.

The gene calls are TRBV4-2 and TRBJ2-1; D unclear. In germline, CDR1 is LGHNA, CDR2 YNFKEQ. There are 15 residues in the CDR3. V was shortened by 5 bases and J by 4 bases, with 15 bases between the two germline ends. This CDR3 is CASSTSPRWYNEQFF. The CDR3 DNA follows: TGTGCCAGCAGCACAAGCCCCCGGTGGTACAATGAGCAGTTCTTC.

This chain joins TRBV7-8 and TRBJ2-4; D is possibly TRBD2 (5 bases). CDR3 length: 16 residues. Germline CDR1 and CDR2: SGHVS and FQNEAQ. Trimming removed 3 bases at V and 1 base at J, with 13 bases between. The CDR3 sequence: CASSFSPWRAKNIQYF. The CDR3 DNA is TGTGCCAGCAGCTTTTCCCCGTGGAGGGCCAAAAACATTCAGTACTTC.